The sequence of this TCR beta chain was determined in a study of Ad26.COV2.S vaccination and SARS-CoV-2 variants. Study details: Administration of Ad26.COV2.S was intramuscular, either once or twice 56 days apart.

Sequencing was performed with immunoSEQ multiplex PCR; in TCRdb, only in-frame clones are kept and a portion is missing. This table has roughly 300,000 clones, around 88% appearing once. The V end lost 2 bases, the J end lost 1 base, and 14 bases lay between the germline ends. From germline, CDR1 is SGHVS and CDR2 FQNEAQ. The CDR3 has 16 residues. Sample treatment: roughly 18 received Ad26.COV2.S at low or high dose, single or two shots; 5 received placebo; per-sample allocation not given. After the first vaccine or placebo injection, samples were drawn on day 63. This clone came up once. Sequenced here: peripheral blood, sampled in a trial of Ad26.COV2.S vaccine versus placebo. This chain uses TRBV7-8 with TRBJ1-1; D is perhaps TRBD1 (6 bases). This TCR was recovered from a person between 18 and 65 years old who received the Ad26.COV2.S COVID-19 vaccine or a placebo. This chain's CDR3 is CASSLRQALSNTEAFF. The CDR3 DNA reads as TGTGCCAGCAGCTTACGACAGGCGCTATCGAACACTGAAGCTTTCTTT. The whole variable domain, filled in from reference TRBV7-8 and TRBJ1-1, reads GAGVSQSPRYKVAKRGQDVALRCDPISGHVSLFWYQQALGQGPEFLTYFQNEAQLDKSGLPSDRFFAERPEGSVSTLKIQRTQQEDSAVYLCASSLRQALSNTEAFFGQGTRLTVV.